The TCR beta chain under discussion was sequenced for a study of T cells in Graves' hyperthyroidism and ophthalmopathy (dated by TCRdb to between 2018 and 2020). The study in broad terms: Peripheral blood samples were taken at the time of initial diagnosis, prior to any treatment. A discovery cohort of fewer than 110 patients, about 44 with Graves' ophthalmopathy and 57 with stable Graves' hyperthyroidism, was used to find distinguishing TCR V-J signatures. Prospective prediction of ophthalmopathy was tested in an independent validation cohort consisting of 18 to 20 hyperthyroidism patients and approximately 16 patients who later progressed to ophthalmopathy. The roughly 94 discovery patients were randomly divided into training and test sets at a 7:3 ratio. The study also compared thyroid tissue and blood T-cell repertoires from about 6 Graves' hyperthyroidism patients. After sampling, hyperthyroidism patients received methimazole starting at 30 mg daily, and ophthalmopathy patients received high-dose intravenous methylprednisolone. According to the paper, TCR Vbeta CDR3 sequencing was carried out on 135 peripheral blood samples, which came from fewer than 50 ophthalmopathy, 80 or so hyperthyroidism and about 17 progressor patients.

Trimming leaves V shorter by 2 bases and J shorter by 10 bases, with the junction holding 3 bases beyond the gene matches. CDR1 SGHNT and CDR2 YYREEE are derived from the germline V gene (reference sequence). Inclusive of the bounding cysteine and phenylalanine, the CDR3 is 15 residues long. The kept DNA is CDR3 alone, 45 bases in frame from the first base. Stable Graves' hyperthyroidism was defined as the absence of progression to ophthalmopathy over 18 months of follow-up. Hyperthyroidism patients were newly diagnosed, had a disease duration of under 2 months, and were aged 18 to 65 years. Any patient with an uncontrolled infection, another autoimmune disease, pregnancy or lactation was excluded. Diagnoses were based on clinical symptoms, serum thyroxine and TRAb, thyroid ultrasound and orbital computed tomography. PBMCs were isolated from 10 ml of fresh peripheral blood by Ficoll-Paque density gradient centrifugation. Trizol reagent was used to extract total RNA, and RNA quality was then checked on an Agilent 2100 Bioanalyzer.

The TCR beta CDR3 regions were amplified from RNA transcripts. A first-round RT-PCR of the TCR CDR3 used the HTBI primer set with the Qiagen OneStep RT-PCR kit. Libraries were constructed in a second round of multiplex PCR, after which size selection and purification were carried out. Libraries were sequenced paired-end with 100 bp reads on an Illumina HiSeq2000. In the paper's pipeline: Raw data were processed with SOAPnuke, discarding reads with adapters, uncalled bases, mean Phred below 15, or no exact constant-primer or identifier match. High-quality paired reads were merged using COPE v1.2.5, and each unique nucleotide sequence was defined as a clonotype. Clonotypes were aligned to IMGT TRBV, TRBD and TRBJ reference segments using MiTCR v1.1. The analysis included only V-J combinations with a frequency above 0.0001, which together covered 99% to 99.2% of the repertoires. The TCS score was defined as F50 (clonal expansion) divided by E x V (chaos), with BLOSUM62-based TCRdist calculated between CDR3 peptides within each V-J. Welch's t-statistics and random forest reduced around 520 V-J features to around 14, which were used in a naive Bayes classifier (R e1071). TCRdb reran the public reads through fastp at Q25 and MiXCR, keeping productive beta chains. Rows merge per CDR3 protein into single entries with the most common DNA and genes. These V and J calls derive from TCRdb rather than the authors' analysis. Here the sample has some 770,000 distinct CDR3 sequences; roughly 17% occur a single time. Clones ranked in the top ten supply roughly 8% of the sample.

Study-wide findings and limitations: Sample size was not statistically predetermined, and blinding of investigators to group allocation was not performed. During validation, the model predicted progression to ophthalmopathy a median of roughly six months ahead of onset, with around 65% sensitivity and more than 72% specificity. Blood samples also contained most of the expanded thyroid clonotypes (frequency above 0.001), which suggests that blood repertoires may reflect thyroid immune responses. In cross-validation, a model built on a 13 V-J signature told ophthalmopathy apart from stable hyperthyroidism with approximately 90% sensitivity and around 83% specificity, and in testing the same model reached 80%/75%.

This clonotype came up a few times. Its antigen has not been determined. No clone much larger than this one lies a single base away; base qualities are absent. This receptor was obtained from a man between 18 and 29 years old with Graves' hyperthyroidism. Input material: blood. The rearrangement joined TRBV5-4 to TRBJ2-2, with 15 bases in between that match TRBD2. The base sequence is TGTGCCAGCAGCTTCGGACTAGCGGGAGGGGAGGAGCTGTTTTTT. The encoded protein is CASSFGLAGGEELFF.